The next 32 T cell receptor beta chains were all read from a single sample in a study of blood T cell repertoires in COVID-19. TCRdb's table, derived via immunoSEQ multiplex PCR, lists solely in-frame clones and lacks some. The sample comprises around 320,000 clones, roughly 90% of which are singletons, and roughly 2% rests with the top ten. The sequencing sample was made of peripheral blood. The receptors derive from a man aged 18 to 30 with active or convalescent COVID-19.

The CDR3 region has the DNA TGTGCCAGCAGCTTAATTGGGCAGCTTTATAATTCACCCCTCCACTTT. Amino acid sequence: CASSLIGQLYNSPLHF. The chain recombines TRBV11-2 with TRBJ1-6; unclear D gene. The V end lost 2 bases, the J end lost 4 bases, and 12 bases lay between the germline ends. CDR1 and CDR2 from the germline V gene are SGHAT and FQNNGV. The CDR3 contains 16 residues.

This chain links TRBV6-1 with TRBJ1-2; TRBD1 aligns across 8 bases. Germline V gene lookup returns CDR1 MNHNS and CDR2 SASEGT. The V and J ends lost 1 base and 8 bases, in that order; junction bases with no gene match: 6. This CDR3 region has 14 residues. CDR3 residues: CASSEDRGVGGYTF. The CDR3 nucleotides are TGTGCCAGCAGTGAAGACAGGGGGGTGGGCGGCTACACCTTC.

The chain uses TRBV28 and TRBJ1-4; the D is unclear. The V end lost 5 bases, the J end lost 5 bases, and 15 bases lay between the germline ends. The germline gives CDR1 MDHEN, CDR2 SYDVKM. The CDR3 contains 15 residues. The CDR3 here is CASSPRITLNEKLFF. The CDR3 coding sequence is TGTGCCAGCAGTCCCCGTATCACCCTAAATGAAAAACTGTTTTTT.

The CDR3, as DNA: TGCGCCAGCAGCTTGGGGCTAGCGGGAGGGGAAGAGACCCAGTACTTC. It is translated as CASSLGLAGGEETQYF. This chain joins TRBV5-1 and TRBJ2-5, with 12 bases lining up with TRBD2. CDR3 size: 16 residues. Germline V gene sequence: CDR1 SGHRS, CDR2 YFSETQ. With V trimmed by 0 bases and J by 3 bases, 3 bases remained unmatched. The full variable domain, rest sourced from reference TRBV5-1 and TRBJ2-5, is KAGVTQTPRYLIKTRGQQVTLSCSPISGHRSVSWYQQTPGQGLQFLFEYFSETQRNKGNFPGRFSGRQFSNSRSEMNVSTLELGDSALYLCASSLGLAGGEETQYFGPGTRLLVL.

The chain links TRBV19 to TRBJ1-5, with TRBD1 matching over 7 bases. Germline CDR1 LNHDA, CDR2 SQIVND (reference sequence). This CDR3 spans 14 amino acids. With V trimmed by 10 bases and J by 2 bases, 8 bases remained unmatched. The CDR3 region has the DNA TGTGCCACCCAAGTAGGGGGCGGCAATCAGCCCCAGCATTTT. Translating it yields CATQVGGGNQPQHF. Together with reference TRBV19 and TRBJ1-5, the CDR3 gives the full variable domain: DGGITQSPKYLFRKEGQNVTLSCEQNLNHDAMYWYRQDPGQGLRLIYYSQIVNDFQKGDIAEGYSVSREKKESFPLTVTSAQKNPTAFYLCATQVGGGNQPQHFGDGTRLSIL.

The sample holds a few counts of this clone. The gene calls are TRBV19 and TRBJ2-7; TRBD1 matches 7 bases. Germline CDR1 and CDR2: LNHDA and SQIVND (reference sequence). The CDR3 is made up of 15 amino acids. J was trimmed by 4 bases and V by 4 bases; bases with no gene match: 10. CDR3 loop: CASSTPRAGGYEQYF. CDR3 in DNA: TGTGCCAGTAGTACCCCCCGGGCAGGGGGATACGAGCAGTACTTC.

V is TRBV19 and J is TRBJ1-1; TRBD1 matches at 10 bases. The CDR3 sequence is 15 residues long. Germline lookup yields CDR1 LNHDA and CDR2 SQIVND (reference sequence). Trimming at V came to 9 bases and at J to 0 bases, leaving 7 bases not matched to a gene. This CDR3 reads CASATGTGVNTEAFF. For the CDR3, the DNA is TGTGCCAGCGCCACCGGGACAGGGGTGAACACTGAAGCTTTCTTT.

This sequence joins TRBV13 and TRBJ2-7; 9 nucleotides align to TRBD2. This CDR3 has 15 amino acids. Germline-derived CDR1 and CDR2 are PRHDT and FYEKMQ (reference sequence). Unmatched junction bases numbered 4, after V lost 0 bases and J lost 4 bases. This CDR3 is CASSLGLAGAYEQYF. In nucleotides, the CDR3 is TGTGCCAGCAGCTTAGGTTTAGCGGGAGCTTACGAGCAGTACTTC.

J is TRBJ2-1 and V is TRBV19; the match to TRBD2 covers 14 bases. The CDR3 length is 19 residues. V shed 4 bases and J 6 bases; nucleotides not matched to a gene: 14. Germline V CDR1 and CDR2: LNHDA, SQIVND (reference sequence). The CDR3, as DNA: TGTGCCAGTAGTACCGTAAGAGGACTAGCGGGGGGAATAGGCAATGAGCAGTTCTTC. Translating gives CASSTVRGLAGGIGNEQFF.

This clone has just a few counts. The chain employs TRBV2 and TRBJ1-1, with D possibly matching TRBD1 (5 bases). Germline assignment: CDR1 SNHLY and CDR2 FYNNEI. V gave up 2 bases and J gave up 0 bases, with 10 bases separating them. This CDR3 has 15 amino acids. CDR3 nucleotide sequence: TGTGCCAGCAGTGAACAGACAGAAATGAACACTGAAGCTTTCTTT. Protein sequence: CASSEQTEMNTEAFF.

The chain uses TRBV19 and TRBJ1-6; D is unclear. V shed 2 bases and J shed 13 bases, with 12 bases lying between them. CDR1 is LNHDA, CDR2 SQIVND, per germline (reference sequence). The CDR3 has 13 residues. The CDR3 loop reads CASSILDSPPLHF. In DNA form, the CDR3 reads TGTGCCAGTAGTATACTCGACTCGCCGCCCCTCCACTTT.

The chain recombines TRBV18 with TRBJ1-1; D is perhaps TRBD1 (6 bases). The germline V and J ends were trimmed by 3 bases and 5 bases, with 16 bases remaining between them. Germline V lookup: CDR1 KGHSH, CDR2 LQKENI. There are 15 residues in the CDR3. The CDR3, as DNA: TGTGCCAGCTCACCGACCGGGACAAAAAAGACTGAAGCTTTCTTT. Residues: CASSPTGTKKTEAFF.

The rearrangement uses TRBV10-3 and TRBJ2-7; 8 bases line up with TRBD1. V lost 6 bases to trimming and J lost 6 bases; unmatched junction nucleotides: 4. Germline values: CDR1 ENHRY, CDR2 SYGVKD. This CDR3 is built from 12 residues. This CDR3 reads CAISRQGSEQYF. The DNA of the CDR3 is TGTGCCATCAGCAGACAGGGGAGCGAGCAGTACTTC.

V gene TRBV6-4 combines with J gene TRBJ1-1; D ambiguous. Germline CDR1 is MRHNA and CDR2 is SNTAGT. Trimming took 6 bases from V and 6 from J, leaving 17 bases between them. The CDR3 is 14 amino acids. Written as DNA, the CDR3 is TGTGCCAGCAGCCCCTGGGCAGCCCGTCCTGAAGCTTTCTTT. It specifies CASSPWAARPEAFF.

This clone came up once. This chain connects TRBV19 to TRBJ2-7, with 9 bases that match TRBD1. Per the germline V gene, CDR1 is LNHDA and CDR2 is SQIVND (reference sequence). The CDR3 loop spans 14 amino acids. Losses at the gene ends were 2 bases for V and 3 bases for J; bases not matched to a gene: 2. DNA of the CDR3: TGTGCCAGTAGTATAATGACAGGGGGCTACGAGCAGTACTTC. Protein: CASSIMTGGYEQYF.

V usage is TRBV28 and J usage is TRBJ1-6; weak D call: TRBD1 (5 bases). Germline V gene sequence: CDR1 MDHEN, CDR2 SYDVKM. V lost 3 bases to trimming and J lost 7 bases, with 16 bases between them. CDR3 length: 16 residues. The CDR3 spells CASSFPLVQGNSPLHF. CDR3 bases: TGTGCCAGCAGTTTTCCCTTGGTGCAGGGAAATTCACCCCTCCACTTT.

This chain uses TRBV2 with TRBJ1-3, with D possibly being TRBD1 (5 bases). The germline V gene has CDR1 SNHLY and CDR2 FYNNEI. The V end was cut by 8 bases, the J end by 4 bases, with 18 bases between. This CDR3 is built from 15 residues. The CDR3 DNA reads TGTGCCAGCGGGGGAGGGTACACTTTCGGAAACACCATATATTTT. Translating gives CASGGGYTFGNTIYF.

This chain uses TRBV5-1 with TRBJ2-3, with 8 bases aligning to TRBD2. With V trimmed by 0 bases and J by 4 bases, 16 bases remained unmatched. The CDR3 is made up of 19 amino acids. Germline V gene data show CDR1 as SGHRS and CDR2 as YFSETQ. CDR3 in amino acids: CASSLALRGGRALSDTQYF. The CDR3 DNA sequence: TGCGCCAGCAGCTTGGCCCTTCGGGGGGGCCGAGCGCTATCAGATACGCAGTATTTT.

This chain links TRBV7-9 with TRBJ2-1; D is unresolved. V lost 2 bases, J lost 0 bases, and 8 bases lay in between. Germline V lookup: CDR1 SEHNR, CDR2 FQNEAQ (reference sequence). The CDR3 extends over 15 amino acids. In DNA, the CDR3 is TGTGCCAGCAGCTTACTGGAGAGCTCCTACAATGAGCAGTTCTTC. It yields the protein CASSLLESSYNEQFF.

CDR3 residues: CASSLAWDGGDYGYTF. CDR3 nucleotide sequence: TGTGCCAGCAGCTTAGCGTGGGACGGGGGAGACTATGGCTACACCTTC. The V call is TRBV7-9, the J call TRBJ1-2, with D tentatively TRBD1 (5 bases). Germline V gene sequence: CDR1 SEHNR, CDR2 FQNEAQ (reference sequence). Trimming shortened V by 0 bases and J by 3 bases, and 14 bases separated the two germline ends. The CDR3 has 16 amino acids.

A few counts support this clone. CDR3 sequence reads: CASSLSSYNEQFF. DNA of the CDR3: TGTGCCAGCAGTTTGAGCTCCTACAATGAGCAGTTCTTC. The rearrangement uses TRBV12-3 or TRBV12-4 and TRBJ2-1, with D unresolved. Trimming removed 3 bases from V and 0 bases from J, with 3 bases in between. The CDR3 totals 13 residues.

This clone was recorded once. V and J are TRBV29-1 and TRBJ2-7, with D perhaps matching TRBD1 (6 bases). Germline V CDR1 and CDR2: SQVTM, ANQGSEA. This CDR3 has 15 amino acids. The V end lost 6 bases, the J end lost 3 bases, and 21 bases lay between the germline ends. CDR3 loop: CSVQGGSGTNYEQYF. In nucleotides, the CDR3 is TGCAGCGTCCAAGGGGGTTCCGGGACGAACTACGAGCAGTACTTC.

This clone was counted once. The chain carries TRBV3-1 (or the pseudogene TRBV3-2) and TRBJ2-1; D possibly corresponds to TRBD2 (5 bases). CDR1 is LGHDT and CDR2 is YNNKEL in the germline V gene (reference sequence). The CDR3 covers 16 residues. Trimming left V 0 bases short and J 3 bases short, with 12 bases between. The CDR3 region has the DNA TGTGCCAGCAGCCAAGATCCAGGAGACTACTACAATGAGCAGTTCTTC. It encodes CASSQDPGDYYNEQFF.

The gene calls are TRBV5-1 and TRBJ2-7; D might be TRBD1 (6 bases). The CDR3 is made up of 15 amino acids. From germline, CDR1 is SGHRS and CDR2 YFSETQ. V lost 0 bases and J lost 1, with 11 bases in between. CDR3: CASSLEGRGSYEQYF. The CDR3 bases are TGCGCCAGCAGCTTGGAGGGCAGGGGTTCCTACGAGCAGTACTTC.

The V and J genes are TRBV7-2 and TRBJ2-3; 9 positions agree with TRBD2. The germline gives CDR1 SGHTA, CDR2 FQGNSA. V trimming: 5 bases; J trimming: 6 bases; junction bases outside the gene matches: 12. The CDR3 has 16 residues. Written as DNA, the CDR3 is TGTGCCAGCAGCCCCCAGCCCAGCGGGGGGAAGGATACGCAGTATTTT. This sequence encodes CASSPQPSGGKDTQYF.

The rearrangement joins TRBV2 to TRBJ1-5; 8 nucleotides align to TRBD1. From germline, CDR1 is SNHLY and CDR2 FYNNEI. This CDR3 has 17 residues. The V and J ends lost 4 bases and 0 bases, in that order; junction bases with no gene match: 8. CDR3 bases: TGTGCCAGCAGTGTGGAGACAGGGGAAACTAGCAATCAGCCCCAGCATTTT. As protein: CASSVETGETSNQPQHF.

This chain uses TRBV6-5 with TRBJ1-1; a possible D gene is TRBD1 (5 bases). Trimming shortened V by 2 bases and J by 8 bases, and 9 bases separated the two germline ends. CDR1 and CDR2 from the germline V gene are MNHEY and SVGAGI. CDR3 size: 12 residues. The CDR3 loop reads CASSYSDSEAFF. Here the CDR3 DNA reads TGTGCCAGCAGTTACAGCGACAGCGAAGCTTTCTTT.

The V and J genes are TRBV29-1 and TRBJ1-4; D may be TRBD1 (6 bases). Germline CDR1 SQVTM, CDR2 ANQGSEA. The CDR3 has 14 amino acids. The germline V and J ends were trimmed by 0 bases and 7 bases, with 12 bases remaining between them. The CDR3 DNA follows: TGCAGCGTTGAAGATCGTGGGGGCGGTGAAAAACTGTTTTTT. Encoded protein: CSVEDRGGGEKLFF.

The chain couples TRBV14 to TRBJ2-1; TRBD2 matches at 11 bases. The V gene end was trimmed by 4 bases and the J gene end by 4 bases; junction bases not matched to a gene: 6. Germline CDR1 reads SGHDN; CDR2 reads FVKESK. This CDR3 contains 16 residues. The CDR3 protein is CASSRGSGGAYNEQFF. CDR3 nucleotide sequence: TGTGCCAGCAGCCGGGGTAGCGGGGGGGCTTACAATGAGCAGTTCTTC.

The chain employs TRBV6-1 and TRBJ2-7; TRBD1 matches at 7 bases. J gave up 5 bases and V 3 bases, and 10 bases lay outside the gene matches. Germline V gives CDR1 MNHNS, CDR2 SASEGT. The CDR3 covers 15 residues. CDR3: CASSDPTGEDDEQYF. The DNA of the CDR3 is TGTGCCAGCAGTGACCCTACAGGGGAAGACGACGAGCAGTACTTC.

CDR3 coding DNA: TGTGCCAGCAGTTTATTCTTCCGGAGTCAGCCCCAGCATTTT. It specifies CASSLFFRSQPQHF. The chain employs TRBV27 and TRBJ1-5; D not certain. The CDR3 loop spans 14 amino acids. CDR1 is MNHEY, CDR2 SMNVEV, per germline (reference sequence). Deletions cut 1 base from V and 6 bases from J, with 10 bases between.

Only one count was recorded for this clone. J is TRBJ2-1 and V is TRBV5-1, with 7 bases identical to TRBD2. The CDR3 loop spans 16 amino acids. V shed 6 bases and J 8 bases; nucleotides not matched to a gene: 17. Germline CDR1 reads SGHRS; CDR2 reads YFSETQ. CDR3 nucleotides: TGCGCCAGCATGAATGCGGGAGCGGAGTGGGGGGATGAGCAGTTCTTC. Its translation: CASMNAGAEWGDEQFF.